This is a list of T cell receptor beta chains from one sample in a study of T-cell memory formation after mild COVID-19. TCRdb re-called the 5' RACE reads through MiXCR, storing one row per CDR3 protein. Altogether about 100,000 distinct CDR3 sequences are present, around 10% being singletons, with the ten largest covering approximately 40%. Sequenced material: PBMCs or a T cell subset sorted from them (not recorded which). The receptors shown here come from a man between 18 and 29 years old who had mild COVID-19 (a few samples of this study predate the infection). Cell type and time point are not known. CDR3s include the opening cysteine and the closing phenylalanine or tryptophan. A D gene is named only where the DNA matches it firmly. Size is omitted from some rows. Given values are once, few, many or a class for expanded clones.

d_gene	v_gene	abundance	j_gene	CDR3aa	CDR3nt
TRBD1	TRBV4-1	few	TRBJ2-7	CASSQGQGFLYEQYF	TGCGCCAGCAGCCAGGGACAGGGCTTCCTATACGAGCAGTACTTC
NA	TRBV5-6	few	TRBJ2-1	CASSLGNYNEQFF	TGTGCCAGCAGCTTGGGCAACTACAATGAGCAGTTCTTC
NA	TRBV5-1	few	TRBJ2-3	CASNLGRKTMDTQYF	TGCGCCAGCAACCTCGGACGTAAGACAATGGATACGCAGTATTTT
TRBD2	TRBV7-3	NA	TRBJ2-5	CASSLNGPSGGYIETQYF	TGTGCCAGCAGCTTAAACGGCCCCTCGGGAGGGTACATCGAGACCCAGTACTTC
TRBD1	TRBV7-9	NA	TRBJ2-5	CASSLAGTGAVETQYF	TGTGCCAGCAGCTTAGCGGGGACAGGGGCTGTAGAGACCCAGTACTTC
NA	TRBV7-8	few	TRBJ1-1	CASSLFRENTEAFF	TGTGCCAGCAGCTTATTCCGGGAGAACACTGAAGCTTTCTTT
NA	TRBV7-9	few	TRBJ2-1	CASSFRDEQFF	TGTGCCAGCAGCTTCAGGGATGAGCAGTTCTTC
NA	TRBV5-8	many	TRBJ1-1	CASPGQRLEAFF	TGTGCCAGCCCTGGACAGAGGCTTGAAGCTTTCTTT
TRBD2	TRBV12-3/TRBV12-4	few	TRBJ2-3	CASSYGRTDTQYF	TGTGCCAGCAGTTACGGGAGGACAGATACGCAGTATTTT
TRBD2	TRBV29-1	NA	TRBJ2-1	CSAGGLSNEQFF	TGCAGCGCGGGGGGTCTGAGCAATGAGCAGTTCTTC
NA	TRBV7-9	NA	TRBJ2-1	CASSSPSPGGNEQFF	TGTGCCAGCAGCTCACCTAGCCCTGGGGGGAATGAGCAGTTCTTC
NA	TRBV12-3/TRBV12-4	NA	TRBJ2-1	CASSRSVYNEQFF	TGTGCCAGCAGTCGCTCTGTCTACAATGAGCAGTTCTTC
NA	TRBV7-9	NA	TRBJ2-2	CASTRTSGELFF	TGTGCCAGCACTAGGACCTCCGGGGAGCTGTTTTTT
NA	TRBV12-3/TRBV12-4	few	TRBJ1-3	CASSMGPVGNTIYF	TGTGCCAGCAGTATGGGTCCCGTCGGGAACACCATATATTTT
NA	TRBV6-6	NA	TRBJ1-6	CASAGGLWFRSPLHF	TGTGCCAGTGCCGGGGGCCTCTGGTTCCGTTCACCCCTCCACTTT
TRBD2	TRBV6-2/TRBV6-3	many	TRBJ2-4	CASSGTSGEGDIQYF	TGTGCCAGCAGTGGGACTAGCGGGGAAGGGGACATTCAGTACTTC
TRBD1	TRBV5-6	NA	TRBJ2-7	CASSSETGAYEQYF	TGTGCCAGCAGCAGTGAGACAGGGGCCTACGAGCAGTACTTC
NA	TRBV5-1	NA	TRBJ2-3	CASRSDGALTDTQYF	TGCGCCAGCAGAAGCGATGGGGCCCTCACAGATACGCAGTATTTT
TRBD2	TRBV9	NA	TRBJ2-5	CASSDPPGGGLLGETQYF	TGTGCCAGCAGCGACCCTCCCGGGGGGGGACTACTCGGGGAGACCCAGTACTTC
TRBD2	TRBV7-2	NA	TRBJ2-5	CASSQEGGGDTQYF	TGTGCCAGCAGCCAGGAGGGCGGGGGGGACACCCAGTACTTC
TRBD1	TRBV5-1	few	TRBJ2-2	CASTPGDSNTGELFF	TGCGCCAGCACCCCCGGGGACAGCAACACCGGGGAGCTGTTTTTT
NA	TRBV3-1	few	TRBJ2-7	CASSHTLKAYEQYF	TGTGCCAGCAGCCATACCCTGAAGGCCTACGAGCAGTACTTC